One and the same sample provided the 2 T cell receptor beta chains below, sequenced in a study of blood T cell repertoires in COVID-19. Only in-frame clones appear in the TCRdb table, and some are missing; sequencing was by immunoSEQ multiplex PCR. The sample consists of 250,000 to 300,000 clones, over 75% of them appearing once. What was sequenced was PBMCs or T cells enriched from blood (not recorded which). The receptors were gathered from a woman aged 45-60 years who had recovered from COVID-19.

The chain links TRBV25-1 to TRBJ1-5; 10 positions match TRBD1. In germline, CDR1 is MGHDK, CDR2 SYGVNS. Trimming at V came to 8 bases and at J to 10 bases, leaving 8 bases not matched to a gene. The CDR3 consists of 13 residues. The CDR3 coding sequence is TGTGCCAGCGCCGGGACAGGGGTGTCTCCCCAGCATTTT. This sequence encodes CASAGTGVSPQHF.

V is TRBV5-1 and J is TRBJ2-2; 12 bases align to TRBD1. The CDR3 loop spans 17 amino acids. V lost 5 bases, J lost 6 bases, and 11 bases stayed unmatched. In germline, CDR1 is SGHRS, CDR2 YFSETQ. In DNA, the CDR3 is TGCGCCAGCAGTGACCTCTCGGGACAGGGGGCTGCCGGGGAGCTGTTTTTT. Its translation is CASSDLSGQGAAGELFF.